One and the same sample provided the 22 T cell receptor beta chains below, sequenced in a study of tumour-infiltrating T cells in Burkitt lymphoma. Sequenced by immunoSEQ multiplex PCR; TCRdb stores in-frame clones only, minus some. The sample contains several thousand clones, more than 75% of which appear only once. Material: tumor tissue. The receptor set was obtained from a human donor with Burkitt lymphoma.

The gene calls are TRBV7-9 and TRBJ2-5; 8 nucleotides agree with TRBD2. The CDR3 is 15 residues long. V was pared by 1 base and J by 5 bases, with 6 bases of the junction left unmatched. Germline CDR1 and CDR2: SEHNR and FQNEAQ (reference sequence). CDR3 sequence reads: CASSLGYSGVETQYF. The CDR3 DNA reads as TGTGCCAGCAGCTTAGGGTATAGCGGGGTGGAGACCCAGTACTTC.

The genes are TRBV6-1 and TRBJ1-1; tentatively, D is TRBD1 (6 bases). Trimming left V 5 bases short and J 3 bases short, with 16 bases between. This CDR3 is 15 amino acids long. Germline lookup yields CDR1 MNHNS and CDR2 SASEGT. CDR3 bases: TGTGCCAGCAGTCAGGGTAGGGGGGCGGACACTGAAGCTTTCTTT. This codes for CASSQGRGADTEAFF.

V is TRBV6-6 and J is TRBJ1-2; D is uncertain. Trimming left V 3 bases short and J 11 bases short, with 4 bases between. Germline V gene sequence: CDR1 MNHNY, CDR2 SVGAGI (reference sequence). The CDR3 totals 9 residues. The DNA of the CDR3 is TGTGCCAGCAGTTATCCGTACACCTTC. This sequence encodes CASSYPYTF.

The chain has TRBV9 and TRBJ1-3; TRBD1 aligns across 7 bases. The CDR3 extends over 14 amino acids. V trimming: 6 bases; J trimming: 2 bases; junction bases outside the gene matches: 5. Germline lookup yields CDR1 SGDLS and CDR2 YYNGEE. CDR3 region: CASTQTGAGNTIYF. The CDR3 region has the DNA TGTGCCAGCACTCAAACAGGGGCTGGAAACACCATATATTTT.

The V and J genes are TRBV4-1 and TRBJ2-7; D possibly corresponds to TRBD1 (5 bases). The V end lost 1 base, the J end lost 6 bases, and 13 bases lay between the germline ends. This CDR3 contains 14 residues. Germline V gene data show CDR1 as MGHRA and CDR2 as YSYEKL. The CDR3 nucleotides read TGCGCCAGCAGCCAAGTTGTCGTGGGGCCCGAGCAGTACTTC. Protein: CASSQVVVGPEQYF.

The genes are TRBV12-5 and TRBJ2-1; 11 bases fit TRBD2. The CDR3 is 19 amino acids. CDR1 and CDR2 from the germline V gene are LGHNT and FRNRAP. V trimming: 1 base; J trimming: 5 bases; junction bases outside the gene matches: 13. The CDR3 DNA is TGTGCTAGTGGTTTGGCCTCCCGGGGGCTAGCGGGGGGCCACAATGAGCAGTTCTTC. It specifies CASGLASRGLAGGHNEQFF.

The V gene is TRBV5-4, the J gene TRBJ1-1; D is unresolved. CDR1 and CDR2 (germline): SGHNT, YYREEE (reference sequence). CDR3 length equals 13 residues. Trimming took 0 bases from V and 1 from J, leaving 4 bases between them. CDR3 coding DNA: TGTGCCAGCAGCTTGGGCTGGAACACTGAAGCTTTCTTT. It specifies CASSLGWNTEAFF.

This clone was picked up a small number of times. This rearrangement joins TRBV6-5 to TRBJ1-5, with unresolved D. The CDR3 length is 14 residues. V lost 0 bases to trimming and J lost 7 bases, with 10 bases between them. Germline lookup yields CDR1 MNHEY and CDR2 SVGAGI. In DNA form, the CDR3 reads TGTGCCAGCAGTTACTCCCGGATGGGGCAGCCCCAGCATTTT. It codes for CASSYSRMGQPQHF.

This chain connects TRBV9 to TRBJ2-3; D is undetermined. V was trimmed by 4 bases and J by 2 bases, leaving 5 bases between them. Germline CDR1 SGDLS, CDR2 YYNGEE. This CDR3 has 12 residues. CDR3 region: CASSPVTDTQYF. In DNA, the CDR3 is TGTGCCAGCAGCCCTGTCACAGATACGCAGTATTTT.

The gene calls are TRBV6-5 and TRBJ2-5; D is ambiguous. The V and J ends lost 6 bases and 7 bases respectively, with 15 bases between them. Germline-derived CDR1 and CDR2 are MNHEY and SVGAGI. The CDR3 consists of 13 residues. The DNA for the CDR3 is TGTGCCAGCAGCGAGCCGGGCCCGGGGACCCAGTACTTC. Its translation: CASSEPGPGTQYF.

The CDR3 nucleotides are TGCGCCAGCAGCTCGGAGGGGGACTCGTCCACTGAAGCTTTCTTT. Encoded protein: CASSSEGDSSTEAFF. The chain is built from TRBV5-1 and TRBJ1-1; D may be TRBD1 (6 bases). The CDR3 length is 15 residues. V lost 3 bases, J lost 4 bases, and 16 bases lay in between. The germline V gene encodes CDR1 SGHRS and CDR2 YFSETQ.

This clone was counted between two and nine times. This chain connects TRBV18 to TRBJ2-2; 9 nucleotides agree with TRBD2. The ends lost 1 base at V and 2 bases at J; junction bases unmatched: 2. The V gene's germline CDR1 is KGHSH and CDR2 LQKENI. The CDR3 is made up of 16 amino acids. CDR3 sequence: CASSPLAGDNTGELFF. The DNA for the CDR3 is TGTGCCAGCTCACCACTAGCGGGAGATAACACCGGGGAGCTGTTTTTT.

The gene calls are TRBV5-1 and TRBJ2-3; no definite D call. V dropped 0 bases and J dropped 2 bases, with 7 bases sitting between them. The CDR3 sequence is 14 residues long. Germline-derived CDR1 and CDR2 are SGHRS and YFSETQ. For the CDR3, the DNA is TGCGCCAGCAGCTTGGTAGTACCCACAGATACGCAGTATTTT. It encodes CASSLVVPTDTQYF. Supplemented by reference TRBV5-1 and TRBJ2-3, the full variable domain reads KAGVTQTPRYLIKTRGQQVTLSCSPISGHRSVSWYQQTPGQGLQFLFEYFSETQRNKGNFPGRFSGRQFSNSRSEMNVSTLELGDSALYLCASSLVVPTDTQYFGPGTRLTVL.

V usage is TRBV5-1 and J usage is TRBJ2-3, with D tentatively TRBD2 (5 bases). Germline V gives CDR1 SGHRS, CDR2 YFSETQ. The CDR3 totals 13 residues. The germline V and J ends were trimmed by 1 base and 4 bases, with 7 bases remaining between them. CDR3 in DNA: TGCGCCAGCAGCTTGTCGGGGTCAGATACGCAGTATTTT. Translating it yields CASSLSGSDTQYF. The whole variable domain, remainder taken from reference TRBV5-1 and TRBJ2-3, is KAGVTQTPRYLIKTRGQQVTLSCSPISGHRSVSWYQQTPGQGLQFLFEYFSETQRNKGNFPGRFSGRQFSNSRSEMNVSTLELGDSALYLCASSLSGSDTQYFGPGTRLTVL.

This chain links TRBV6-6 with TRBJ1-1; possible D gene TRBD1, 6 bases. The CDR3 consists of 16 residues. V lost 2 bases and J lost 3, with 16 bases in between. CDR1 MNHNY and CDR2 SVGAGI come from the germline V gene (reference sequence). CDR3 residues: CASSYPTGAWDTEAFF. The CDR3 DNA reads as TGTGCCAGCAGTTACCCCACGGGGGCCTGGGACACTGAAGCTTTCTTT.

The chain uses TRBV5-1 and TRBJ2-3; TRBD2 agrees at 16 bases. The V segment lost 0 bases and the J segment 9 bases; nucleotides outside the gene matches: 10. The CDR3 length is 18 residues. In germline, CDR1 is SGHRS, CDR2 YFSETQ. As DNA, the CDR3 is TGCGCCAGCAGCTTGGATGGTCTGGGACTAGCGGGAGGGAAAACGCAGTATTTT. Translating gives CASSLDGLGLAGGKTQYF.

The J gene is TRBJ1-1, the V gene TRBV29-1, with a possible D match to TRBD1 (5 bases). The V end lost 4 bases, the J end lost 1 base, and 10 bases lay between the germline ends. Germline CDR1 is SQVTM and CDR2 is ANQGSEA. This CDR3 has 13 residues. The CDR3 region is CSVVSGGNTEAFF. The CDR3 DNA sequence: TGCAGCGTTGTATCCGGGGGGAACACTGAAGCTTTCTTT.

The chain employs TRBV27 and TRBJ2-3; 8 nucleotides align to TRBD1. Germline values: CDR1 MNHEY, CDR2 SMNVEV (reference sequence). This CDR3 comprises 15 residues. After removal of 1 base from V and 2 bases from J, the junction contained 2 bases not matched to a gene. CDR3 in amino acids: CASSLWTGPTDTQYF. CDR3 nucleotides: TGTGCCAGCAGTTTATGGACAGGGCCCACAGATACGCAGTATTTT.

The J gene is TRBJ1-2, the V gene TRBV5-4; 9 nucleotides agree with TRBD1. Germline trimming cut 4 bases from V and 2 bases from J; bases unmatched to any gene: 6. The CDR3 consists of 15 residues. Germline CDR1 is SGHNT and CDR2 is YYREEE (reference sequence). The CDR3 sequence: CASSRTGTGNYGYTF. The CDR3 coding sequence is TGTGCCAGCAGCCGAACCGGGACAGGGAACTATGGCTACACCTTC.

This chain connects TRBV9 to TRBJ2-1; tentative D call: TRBD2 (6 bases). CDR3 length equals 14 residues. V lost 3 bases, J lost 9 bases, and 16 bases lay in between. Germline V gene data show CDR1 as SGDLS and CDR2 as YYNGEE. In nucleotides, the CDR3 is TGTGCCAGCAGCGGGACTGGCGGAGGGGTTGAGCAGTTCTTC. Translated, it gives CASSGTGGGVEQFF.

The chain has TRBV29-1 and TRBJ2-6, with unresolved D. The V end was cut by 5 bases, the J end by 2 bases, with 16 bases between. This CDR3 contains 16 residues. Germline V CDR1 and CDR2: SQVTM, ANQGSEA. The CDR3 nucleotides read TGCAGCGTTAGGGAAAGGGTTTTACCTGGGGCCAACGTCCTGACTTTC. This codes for CSVRERVLPGANVLTF.

The chain couples TRBV2 to TRBJ2-7; 8 positions match TRBD2. The CDR3 spans 14 residues. Germline CDR1 and CDR2: SNHLY and FYNNEI. Germline trimming cut 7 bases from V and 3 bases from J; bases unmatched to any gene: 8. CDR3 DNA sequence: TGTGCCAGCACTACGGGAGGGCCAATCTACGAGCAGTACTTC. Its protein product is CASTTGGPIYEQYF.